This T cell receptor (beta chain) was retrieved from a study of shared clonotypes between healthy human individuals. The assay was run at deep level. DNA at around 210 ng, tens of thousands of T cell genomes, went into sorted-subset replicate PCRs. Only in-frame clones appear in the TCRdb table, and some are missing; sequencing was by immunoSEQ multiplex PCR. The sample has millions of clones, 90% to 95% seen once. This CDR3 is 16 amino acids long. Trimming cost V 4 bases and J 5 bases, with 20 bases left between them. CDR1 and CDR2 (germline): MDHEN, SYDVKM. Sequencing input: naive CD4+ T cells from PBMCs. Indicated subset: CD45RA+ positively selected. The chain couples TRBV28 to TRBJ2-5, with D maybe TRBD1 (5 bases). The source of this sequence is a man younger than 35 in good health. Some clones in this sample may be carry-over from other donors' samples. The CDR3 DNA is TGTGCCAGCAGTTCCCCAGGGCAGGCCAAGGAGGAGACCCAGTACTTC. This translates into CASSSPGQAKEETQYF.